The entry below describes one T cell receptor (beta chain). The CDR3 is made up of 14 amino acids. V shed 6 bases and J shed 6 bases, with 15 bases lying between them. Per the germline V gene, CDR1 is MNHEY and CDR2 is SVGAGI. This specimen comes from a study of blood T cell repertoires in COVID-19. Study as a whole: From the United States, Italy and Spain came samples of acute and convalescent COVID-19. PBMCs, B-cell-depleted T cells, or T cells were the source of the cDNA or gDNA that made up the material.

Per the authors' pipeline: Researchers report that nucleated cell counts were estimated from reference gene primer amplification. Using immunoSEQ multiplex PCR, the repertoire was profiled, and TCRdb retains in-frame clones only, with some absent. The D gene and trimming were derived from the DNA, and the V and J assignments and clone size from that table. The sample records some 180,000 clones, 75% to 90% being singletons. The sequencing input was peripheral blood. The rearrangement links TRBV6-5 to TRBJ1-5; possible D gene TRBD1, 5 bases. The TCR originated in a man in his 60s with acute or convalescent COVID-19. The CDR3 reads CASRRQQGSQPQHF. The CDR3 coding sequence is TGTGCCAGCAGACGACAGCAGGGATCTCAGCCCCAGCATTTT.